This T cell receptor (beta chain) was recorded in a study of spatial heterogeneity in lung cancer. This clonotype was observed a handful of times. At one boundary the junction diverges from the germline segment, which might be a read error. Germline lookup yields CDR1 SGHKS and CDR2 YYEKEE (reference sequence). This CDR3 is 13 amino acids long. TCRdb redid the calling of the 5' RACE reads with MiXCR, one entry per CDR3 protein. Of about 48,000 distinct CDR3 sequences listed, approximately 5% are singletons. Time point described: sample taken at primary tumor resection. The donors were approximately 65 patients with non-small cell lung cancer that was early-stage and untreated. Whole RNA was taken from tumor, nontumor lung or frozen PBMC; it was then sequenced unsorted.

The gene calls are TRBV5-5 and TRBJ2-7, with TRBD1 matching 7 bases. This material consisted of PBMCs, taken at surgery. The sequence came from a male donor with early-stage non-small cell lung cancer. The CDR3 nucleotides are TGTGCCAGCAGCTTTGTTCGGGTTGACAGGGAAGTCTTC. Its protein product is CASSFVRVDREVF.